This T cell receptor beta chain was sequenced during a study of spatial heterogeneity in lung cancer (dated by TCRdb to about 2019). As for the study more broadly: Beta-chain transcripts were consistently detected in greater numbers than alpha-chain transcripts, which likely reflected higher beta-chain transcript abundance. In the raw uncorrected reads, each unique combination of TCR and UMI appeared on average more than ten times. Both alpha and beta chains were TCR-sequenced in 200 or so tumor regions, approximately 68 matched nontumor lung samples and roughly 54 PBMC samples obtained at surgery. In non-small cell lung cancer, the study made a quantitative comparison of TCR alpha and beta repertoires among multiple tumor regions, matched nontumor lung and blood. The study linked features of the TCR repertoire to counts of nonsynonymous mutations, which were determined by whole-exome sequencing of tumor tissue.

This clonotype was counted ten times or more. Its antigen has not been determined. Base quality data are lacking; no much larger clone is found one base away. The library was generated by 5' RACE. TCRdb shows the sequencer as NextSeq 500. To allow correction of PCR and sequencing errors, the TCR library protocol tagged every TCR cDNA molecule with a unique molecular identifier. The paper's processing steps were these. Decombinator tools were used for TCR identification, UMI-based error correction and CDR3 extraction. TCRs above a frequency of 2 per 1,000, corresponding to the top 1% of the tumor frequency distribution, were defined as expanded. Each repertoire was subsampled 100 times to 5,000 TCRs, after which Renyi diversity was computed with the R vegan package. CDR3 similarity networks were constructed using string-kernel similarity of amino acid triplets, with links drawn between CDR3s whose pairwise similarity was above 0.82. TCRdb passed the public sequencing reads through fastp at Q25 and MiXCR, retaining productive beta sequences. Each CDR3 protein appears once, grouped with its most common genes and DNA. None of the V and J calls come from the authors' own analysis; TCRdb made them. The sample has about 36,000 distinct CDR3 sequences on record, roughly 5% of them singletons. The ten largest clones take up 25% to 30% of the sample.

Per the publication, the time point label means: sample taken at primary tumor resection. Without any cell sorting, TCR sequencing was performed on whole RNA extracted either from tumor and nontumor lung tissue or from cryopreserved PBMC samples. Donors were about 70 patients with early-stage, untreated non-small cell lung cancer from the lung TRACERx cohort. A patient was chosen for TCR sequencing only when enough RNA was available from at least two tumor regions. The CDR3 runs 13 amino acids, cysteine and phenylalanine included. CDR3 DNA only is kept here, 39 bases in frame from base 1. CDR1 and CDR2, per the germline V gene (reference sequence), are DFQATT and SNEGSKA. V trim: 6 bases; J trim: 4 bases; unmatched bases: 7. The investigation overall reported the following: Additional single-cell paired TCR alpha and beta sequencing was considered necessary to confirm, at a functional level, the hypothesis that regional TCRs recognize regional mutations. Ubiquitous expanded tumor TCRs were found in blood more often at tumor resection than at routine follow-up.

The material was PBMCs, obtained at surgery. The chain couples TRBV20-1 to TRBJ2-7, with 9 bases aligning to TRBD1. This clonotype was sampled from a female donor with early-stage non-small cell lung cancer. In nucleotides, the sequence is TGCAGTGCCCCCGACAGGGGGGGATACGAGCAGTACTTC. Protein translation: CSAPDRGGYEQYF.